This TCR beta chain stems from a study of T cell repertoires in cytomegalovirus infection. Study information: Matching HLA type and CMV infection were both indicated by public TCR beta signatures. Overall study findings and caveats: There were HLA-C-restricted CMV-specific TCR beta clonotypes dominating the ex vivo response.

There are a few counts of this clonotype. Its specificity is unknown. CDR3 length equals 13 residues. J lost 3 bases, V lost 6 bases, and 3 bases had no gene match. In germline, CDR1 is DFQATT, CDR2 SNEGSKA (reference sequence). TCRdb re-derived calls from the reads in MiXCR, one entry per CDR3 protein. The sample holds 150,000 to 200,000 distinct CDR3 sequences, more than 9% seen once. The chain recombines TRBV20-1 with TRBJ1-1; 11 bases agree with TRBD1. The sequence was collected from a human donor in good health (CMV status not recorded). Some clones in this sample may be carry-over from other donors' samples. Sequencing used PBMCs. CDR3 DNA: TGCAGTGCACCGGGACAGGGGGACACTGAAGCTTTCTTT. As protein: CSAPGQGDTEAFF.